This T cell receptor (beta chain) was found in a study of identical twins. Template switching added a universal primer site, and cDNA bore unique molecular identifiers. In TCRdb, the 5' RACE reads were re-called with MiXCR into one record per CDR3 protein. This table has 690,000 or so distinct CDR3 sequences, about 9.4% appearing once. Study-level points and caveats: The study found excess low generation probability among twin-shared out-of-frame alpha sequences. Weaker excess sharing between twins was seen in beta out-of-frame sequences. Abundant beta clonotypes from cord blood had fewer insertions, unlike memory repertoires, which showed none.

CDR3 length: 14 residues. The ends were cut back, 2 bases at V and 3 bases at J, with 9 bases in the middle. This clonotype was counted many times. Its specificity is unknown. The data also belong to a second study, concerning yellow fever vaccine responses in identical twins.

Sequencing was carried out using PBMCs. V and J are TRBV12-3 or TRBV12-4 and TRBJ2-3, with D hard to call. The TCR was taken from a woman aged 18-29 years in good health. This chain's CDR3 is CASSLTRRTDTQYF. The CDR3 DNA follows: TGTGCCAGCAGTTTAACTCGACGGACAGATACGCAGTATTTT.